This T cell receptor (beta chain) was sequenced during a study of CD8+CD57+ T cells in acquired aplastic anemia. Study details: The mean DNA yield obtained from sorted CD4+ and CD8+ cells came to approximately 3.2 ug.

Genomic DNA templated the TCR beta VDJ and CDR3 profiling. TCRdb re-derived calls from the reads in MiXCR, one entry per CDR3 protein. The sample shows 98,000 or so distinct CDR3 sequences, approximately 49% of them seen only once. Germline-derived CDR1 and CDR2 are SGHTA and FQGTGA. V was pared by 3 bases and J by 2 bases, with 2 bases between. CDR3 length: 12 residues. The rearrangement uses TRBV7-3 and TRBJ2-1; unclear D gene. The receptor was isolated from a human donor in good health, serving as a control. The sequenced sample consisted of sorted CD4+, CD8+, or CD8+CD57+ T cells (not recorded which) from PBMCs. DNA for the CDR3: TGTGCCAGCAGCTTCCCCTACAATGAGCAGTTCTTC. Protein: CASSFPYNEQFF.